The 8 T cell receptor beta chains listed next were all sequenced from one sample in a study of blood T cell repertoires in COVID-19. Measured with immunoSEQ multiplex PCR; TCRdb has only the in-frame clones, and not every one. The sample shows 220,000 or so clones, approximately 90% of them seen only once. The specimen was peripheral blood. Receptors were obtained from a man aged 55 to 70 with COVID-19, enrolled during active disease.

V gene TRBV27 combines with J gene TRBJ1-1; D gene unclear. There are 13 residues in the CDR3. CDR1 is MNHEY and CDR2 is SMNVEV in the germline V gene (reference sequence). Trimming left V 2 bases short and J 3 bases short, with 7 bases between. CDR3 protein: CASSLGQDTEAFF. For the CDR3, the DNA is TGTGCCAGCAGTTTAGGGCAGGACACTGAAGCTTTCTTT.

This clone occurred once. The chain uses TRBV12-5 and TRBJ1-1, with TRBD1 as a possible D gene (5 bases). The germline V and J ends were trimmed by 7 bases and 6 bases, with 18 bases remaining between them. From germline, CDR1 is LGHNT and CDR2 FRNRAP. CDR3 length: 14 amino acids. The CDR3 sequence is CASATPQGFSEAFF. In DNA, the CDR3 is TGTGCTAGTGCTACGCCTCAGGGTTTCTCTGAAGCTTTCTTT.

The chain uses TRBV18 and TRBJ1-1, with D perhaps matching TRBD1 (5 bases). This CDR3 has 14 amino acids. V was clipped by 2 bases and J by 4 bases, with 11 bases between them. CDR1 KGHSH and CDR2 LQKENI come from the germline V gene. The CDR3 sequence: CASSPAGRGTEAFF. CDR3 DNA sequence: TGTGCCAGCTCACCAGCAGGGCGGGGCACTGAAGCTTTCTTT.

The V call is TRBV3-1 (or the pseudogene TRBV3-2), the J call TRBJ2-7, with a possible D match to TRBD2 (5 bases). From germline, CDR1 is LGHDT and CDR2 YNNKEL (reference sequence). CDR3 length equals 13 residues. Trimming cost V 1 base and J 5 bases, with 9 bases left between them. CDR3 loop: CASSQVRGHEQYF. The CDR3 coding sequence is TGTGCCAGCAGCCAAGTCAGAGGGCACGAGCAGTACTTC.

The genes are TRBV28 and TRBJ2-3; 9 bases are a match to TRBD2. V shed 5 bases and J 3 bases; nucleotides not matched to a gene: 6. The CDR3 is 15 residues long. Germline V lookup: CDR1 MDHEN, CDR2 SYDVKM. The CDR3 protein is CASSASSGTTDTQYF. Here the CDR3 DNA reads TGTGCCAGCAGTGCCTCTAGCGGGACGACAGATACGCAGTATTTT.

V usage is TRBV6-6 and J usage is TRBJ2-7, with TRBD1 matching 8 bases. CDR1 is MNHNY and CDR2 is SVGAGI in the germline V gene (reference sequence). V gave up 6 bases and J gave up 3 bases; unmatched junction bases: 10. The CDR3 extends over 15 amino acids. CDR3 sequence: CASRSGQDPNYEQYF. The CDR3 coding sequence is TGTGCCAGCAGGTCGGGACAGGACCCCAACTACGAGCAGTACTTC.

The gene calls are TRBV4-2 and TRBJ2-1; D not resolved. The CDR3 sequence is 17 residues long. V was pared by 4 bases and J by 5 bases, with 21 bases between. Germline CDR1 reads LGHNA; CDR2 reads YNFKEQ. DNA of the CDR3: TGTGCCAGCAGCCTAGGAGAAGGCGTTTCCTCGAACAATGAGCAGTTCTTC. This encodes CASSLGEGVSSNNEQFF.

The J gene is TRBJ1-2, the V gene TRBV10-3; possible D gene TRBD1, 6 bases. The V gene's germline CDR1 is ENHRY and CDR2 SYGVKD. The CDR3 extends over 17 amino acids. V was pared by 0 bases and J by 6 bases, with 20 bases between. This chain's CDR3 is CAISESSMRTGTNGYTF. The DNA of the CDR3 is TGTGCCATCAGTGAGTCCAGTATGAGGACCGGGACAAATGGCTACACCTTC.